These 15 T cell receptor beta chains were all obtained from the same sample, sequenced in a study of shared clonotypes between healthy human individuals. Repertoires were generated with immunoSEQ multiplex PCR, while TCRdb's copy carries only in-frame clones and drops some. The table records millions of clones, over 85% of them present only once. Sequenced: naive CD4+ T cells from PBMCs. The sample's subset: CD45RA+ positively selected. The receptor source for this set is a man between 18 and 29 years old in good health. Some clones in this sample may be carry-over from other donors' samples.

Of note for this clone: Within the sample, other DNA sequences also encode this same CDR3. The chain couples TRBV18 to TRBJ1-2; 7 nucleotides match TRBD1. J gave up 0 bases and V 3 bases, and 1 base lay outside the gene matches. CDR3 length: 14 amino acids. Germline values: CDR1 KGHSH, CDR2 LQKENI. CDR3 sequence (DNA): TGTGCCAGCTCACCCGGGACAGCTAACTATGGCTACACCTTC. Protein: CASSPGTANYGYTF.

This rearrangement joins TRBV5-1 to TRBJ2-2; no reliable D call. Germline V gene sequence: CDR1 SGHRS, CDR2 YFSETQ. The CDR3 covers 16 residues. V dropped 6 bases and J dropped 0 bases, with 15 bases sitting between them. The CDR3 spells CASITGPRANTGELFF. The DNA of the CDR3 is TGCGCCAGCATAACGGGTCCTAGGGCGAACACCGGGGAGCTGTTTTTT.

This sequence joins TRBV6-5 and TRBJ1-5, with a weak D call TRBD1 (6 bases). Germline values: CDR1 MNHEY, CDR2 SVGAGI. The CDR3 contains 13 residues. Trimming removed 6 bases at V and 3 bases at J, with 9 bases between. CDR3 region: CASRGQFNQPQHF. CDR3 sequence (DNA): TGTGCCAGCAGAGGACAGTTCAATCAGCCCCAGCATTTT.

The chain uses TRBV19 and TRBJ2-2; 8 bases agree with TRBD1. The germline CDR1 and CDR2 sequences are LNHDA and SQIVND (reference sequence). Unmatched junction bases numbered 4, after V lost 3 bases and J lost 1 base. The CDR3 has 16 residues. This CDR3 is CASSIIGQGNTGELFF. The CDR3 DNA sequence: TGTGCCAGTAGTATTATAGGACAGGGGAACACCGGGGAGCTGTTTTTT. Drawing the rest from reference TRBV19 and TRBJ2-2, the complete variable domain is DGGITQSPKYLFRKEGQNVTLSCEQNLNHDAMYWYRQDPGQGLRLIYYSQIVNDFQKGDIAEGYSVSREKKESFPLTVTSAQKNPTAFYLCASSIIGQGNTGELFFGEGSRLTVL.

V is TRBV7-7 and J is TRBJ2-1; a weak D match, TRBD2 (6 bases). The CDR3 has 15 residues. Germline CDR1 is SSHAT and CDR2 is FNYEAQ (reference sequence). The V and J ends lost 5 bases and 1 base respectively, with 12 bases between them. CDR3 loop: CASSIGRGSYNEQFF. In DNA form, the CDR3 reads TGTGCCAGCAGCATCGGTCGGGGGTCCTACAATGAGCAGTTCTTC.

The rearrangement joins TRBV15 to TRBJ2-3; 9 bases map to TRBD2. Germline CDR1 reads LNHNV; CDR2 reads YYDKDF (reference sequence). J lost 3 bases, V lost 5 bases, and 6 bases had no gene match. The CDR3 is 15 residues long. In DNA, the CDR3 is TGTGCCACCAGCGCGGGCGGGAGGGGAACAGATACGCAGTATTTT. Its protein is CATSAGGRGTDTQYF.

The CDR3 reads CATSRAASYNEQFF. The CDR3 coding sequence is TGTGCCACCAGCAGAGCGGCATCCTACAATGAGCAGTTCTTC. The chain carries TRBV15 and TRBJ2-1; D gene unclear. V was clipped by 1 base and J by 1 base, with 5 bases between them. CDR3 length equals 14 residues. Germline V gene sequence: CDR1 LNHNV, CDR2 YYDKDF (reference sequence).

The chain joins TRBV5-5 to TRBJ1-2, with D perhaps matching TRBD1 (5 bases). This CDR3 is built from 13 residues. Trimming took 0 bases from V and 8 from J, leaving 11 bases between them. Looked up from germline, CDR1 is SGHKS and CDR2 is YYEKEE (reference sequence). CDR3 bases: TGTGCCAGCAGCTTGGCGTTGGGGGAAGGCTACACCTTC. It is translated as CASSLALGEGYTF. The full variable domain, its missing parts supplied by reference TRBV5-5 and TRBJ1-2, is DAGVTQSPTHLIKTRGQQVTLRCSPISGHKSVSWYQQVLGQGPQFIFQYYEKEERGRGNFPDRFSARQFPNYSSELNVNALLLGDSALYLCASSLALGEGYTFGSGTRLTVV.

This clone has just one count. The rearrangement uses TRBV2 and TRBJ2-7; TRBD2 agrees at 12 bases. Per germline, CDR1 SNHLY and CDR2 FYNNEI. V dropped 6 bases and J dropped 4; count of bases not matched to a gene: 13. This CDR3 is 17 amino acids long. The CDR3: CASRELTGLAGSYEQYF. CDR3 DNA sequence: TGTGCCAGCAGGGAACTGACTGGACTAGCGGGATCTTACGAGCAGTACTTC.

The genes are TRBV25-1 and TRBJ1-4, with 7 nucleotides matching TRBD1. The CDR3 extends over 17 amino acids. CDR1 is MGHDK and CDR2 is SYGVNS in the germline V gene. Losses at the gene ends were 4 bases for V and 0 bases for J; bases not matched to a gene: 8. CDR3 protein: CASSARTGRATNEKLFF. DNA of the CDR3: TGTGCCAGCAGTGCTAGGACAGGAAGGGCAACTAATGAAAAACTGTTTTTT.

This clone appeared a few times. The V call is TRBV21-1, the J call TRBJ1-5; TRBD1 reflects the table's D call only, with no check against the DNA. TRBV21-1 is tagged as a pseudogene. This CDR3 is 16 amino acids long. CDR3 sequence: CASSTSRGQSNQPQHF. CDR3 nucleotide sequence: TGTGCCAGCAGCACTTCCAGGGGGCAGAGCAATCAGCCCCAGCATTTT.

This sequence joins TRBV4-2 and TRBJ1-4; possibly TRBD1 for D (5 bases). Trimming removed 4 bases at V and 2 bases at J, with 11 bases between. The CDR3 sequence is 15 residues long. Per germline, CDR1 LGHNA and CDR2 YNFKEQ. The CDR3 DNA is TGTGCCAGCAGCCCTAACGGGGGGACTAATGAAAAACTGTTTTTT. Its translation is CASSPNGGTNEKLFF.

The chain has TRBV29-1 and TRBJ2-2, with TRBD2 identical over 7 bases. CDR3 length equals 14 residues. Germline V lookup: CDR1 SQVTM, CDR2 ANQGSEA. The V gene end was trimmed by 7 bases and the J gene end by 0 bases; junction bases not matched to a gene: 5. The CDR3 region is CSARGTTNTGELFF. CDR3 nucleotide sequence: TGCAGCGCTCGGGGGACTACGAACACCGGGGAGCTGTTTTTT.

V gene TRBV7-9 combines with J gene TRBJ2-3; 8 bases map to TRBD1. The V segment lost 1 base and the J segment 1 base; nucleotides outside the gene matches: 1. Germline V gene data show CDR1 as SEHNR and CDR2 as FQNEAQ (reference sequence). The CDR3 consists of 15 residues. For the CDR3, the DNA is TGTGCCAGCAGCTTAGGGACAGGGCGCACAGATACGCAGTATTTT. Translated, it gives CASSLGTGRTDTQYF.

DNA of the CDR3: TGTGCCAGCAGCTTGGTGTCCGGGACCCAGTACTTC. Translated, it gives CASSLVSGTQYF. The chain couples TRBV5-6 to TRBJ2-5; no reliable D call. The germline V gene has CDR1 SGHDT and CDR2 YYEEEE. The V end lost 0 bases, the J end lost 7 bases, and 7 bases lay between the germline ends. The CDR3 runs to 12 residues. Together with reference TRBV5-6 and TRBJ2-5, the CDR3 gives the full variable domain: DAGVTQSPTHLIKTRGQQVTLRCSPKSGHDTVSWYQQALGQGPQFIFQYYEEEERQRGNFPDRFSGHQFPNYSSELNVNALLLGDSALYLCASSLVSGTQYFGPGTRLLVL.